Sequencing of this T cell receptor beta chain was carried out in a study of blood T cell repertoires in COVID-19. Study as a whole: Italy, Spain and the United States were the sources of the convalescent and acute COVID-19 samples. PBMCs, B-cell-depleted T cells, or T cells provided the cDNA or gDNA that made up the material.

In the authors' workflow: Amplifying reference gene primers gave estimates of nucleated cell counts. TCRdb's table, derived via immunoSEQ multiplex PCR, lists solely in-frame clones and lacks some. V and J calls plus clone size are reproduced from that table; the DNA served to infer D and trimming. The sample includes 200,000 or so clones, 84% seen only once; the top ten take less than 15%. V lost 5 bases and J 3 bases, leaving 11 bases between the germline ends. Germline CDR1 LNHNV, CDR2 YYDKDF (reference sequence). CDR3 length: 14 residues. The chain carries TRBV15 and TRBJ1-5; D possibly corresponds to TRBD1 (6 bases). The sequencing sample was made of peripheral blood. The TCR originated in a human donor in a cohort sampled during active COVID-19. The CDR3 loop reads CATSLRDTNQPQHF. As DNA, the CDR3 is TGTGCCACCAGCCTCCGGGACACCAATCAGCCCCAGCATTTT.